This T cell receptor beta chain was identified in a study of identical twins. Points from the study as a whole: A lower insertion count was a feature of abundant cord blood beta clonotypes, with no such feature in memory repertoires. Analyses of zero insertions could be partly confounded by invariant MAIT and iNKT cells.

All of the donors were Caucasians in good health. Template switching, a step in the protocol, added a universal primer site, and cDNA carried unique molecular identifiers. TCRdb processed the 5' RACE reads anew with MiXCR; each CDR3 protein has one entry. The sample lists over 250,000 distinct CDR3 sequences, roughly 10% occurring once. A remark on this clonotype: Its target is not known. One junction end does not reproduce the germline sequence, and a read error may be involved.

The CDR3 is 13 amino acids. The V gene's germline CDR1 is MNHEY and CDR2 SVGAGI. These data also featured in a second study, about yellow fever vaccine responses in identical twins.

This chain uses TRBV6-5 with TRBJ2-7; D is ambiguous. This receptor was obtained from a woman younger than 30 in good health. Sequencing was done on a sample of CD8+ T cells sorted from blood. CDR3 nucleotide sequence: TGTGCCTGCAGTTACGCCAAGAACTACGAGCAGTACTTC. It yields the protein CACSYAKNYEQYF.